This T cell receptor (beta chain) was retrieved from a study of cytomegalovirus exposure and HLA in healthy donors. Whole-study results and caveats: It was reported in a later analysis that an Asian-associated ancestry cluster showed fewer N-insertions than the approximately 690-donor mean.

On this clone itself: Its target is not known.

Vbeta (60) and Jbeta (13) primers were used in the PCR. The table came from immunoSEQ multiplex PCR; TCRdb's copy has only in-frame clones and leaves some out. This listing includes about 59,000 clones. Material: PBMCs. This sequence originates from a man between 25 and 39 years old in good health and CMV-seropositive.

The CDR3 region has the DNA TGTGCCAGAGAAACAGGGGGAGAGACCCAGTACTTC. It codes for CARETGGETQYF. The chain links TRBV5-6 to TRBJ2-5; 8 nucleotides match TRBD1. Germline CDR1 SGHDT, CDR2 YYEEEE. V lost 8 bases to trimming and J lost 4 bases; unmatched junction nucleotides: 4. The CDR3 length is 12 residues.